These 27 T cell receptor beta chains share one sample of origin, sequenced in a study of PD-L1 blockade in urothelial cancer. Time point meaning: peripheral blood 6 weeks after treatment start. Measured with immunoSEQ multiplex PCR; TCRdb has only the in-frame clones, and not every one. The sample lists more than 45,000 clones, about 86% seen once, with less than 11% in the top ten. The specimen comprised PBMCs, sampled around atezolizumab (anti-PD-L1) treatment. The receptors shown here come from a man aged 55 to 70 with urothelial cancer.

V and J are TRBV7-8 and TRBJ2-7; 8 positions agree with TRBD2. CDR3 length: 16 residues. The V gene end was trimmed by 5 bases and the J gene end by 3 bases; junction bases not matched to a gene: 12. Germline V gene lookup returns CDR1 SGHVS and CDR2 FQNEAQ. The CDR3 here is CASSLKERGRLYEQYF. Here the CDR3 DNA reads TGTGCCAGCAGCCTCAAGGAGCGGGGGAGACTCTACGAGCAGTACTTC.

The chain links TRBV23-1 to TRBJ2-7; D unclear. TRBV23-1 belongs to the ORF category, with a function that is uncertain. V was clipped by 0 bases and J by 5 bases, with 8 bases between them. The CDR3 runs to 13 residues. The CDR3 DNA reads TGCGCCAGCAGTCAATCGATGAGTCACGAGCAGTACTTC. Amino acids: CASSQSMSHEQYF.

The chain employs TRBV6-6 and TRBJ1-5; 8 bases line up with TRBD1. There are 15 residues in the CDR3. V was clipped by 5 bases and J by 5 bases; unmatched bases: 8. Germline CDR1 is MNHNY and CDR2 is SVGAGI (reference sequence). The CDR3 nucleotides read TGTGCCAGCAGTGCCAGACAGGGGCCACATCAGCCCCAGCATTTT. It yields the protein CASSARQGPHQPQHF.

This chain uses TRBV5-1 with TRBJ2-3; 9 bases agree with TRBD2. CDR1 and CDR2 from the germline V gene are SGHRS and YFSETQ. The V gene end was trimmed by 1 base and the J gene end by 5 bases; junction bases not matched to a gene: 5. This CDR3 region has 15 residues. This chain's CDR3 is CASSLRRGGQDTQYF. CDR3 DNA: TGCGCCAGCAGCTTGCGGCGGGGGGGCCAAGATACGCAGTATTTT.

The rearrangement uses TRBV28 and TRBJ1-1; the D is unclear. The V and J ends lost 7 bases and 3 bases respectively, with 15 bases between them. Looked up from germline, CDR1 is MDHEN and CDR2 is SYDVKM. This CDR3 has 14 amino acids. CDR3 sequence reads: CASTDAPGDTEAFF. In DNA form, the CDR3 reads TGTGCCAGCACCGATGCCCCCGGGGACACTGAAGCTTTCTTT.

The chain recombines TRBV6-5 with TRBJ2-7; maybe TRBD2 (6 bases). The V gene's germline CDR1 is MNHEY and CDR2 SVGAGI. The V end was cut by 0 bases, the J end by 2 bases, with 14 bases between. The CDR3 is 16 residues long. The CDR3 nucleotides are TGTGCCAGCAGTTACTCGAGCCTAGCGAGGACCTACGAGCAGTACTTC. Protein product: CASSYSSLARTYEQYF.

This clone occurred once. Other DNA sequences in this specimen translate into the identical CDR3. The chain employs TRBV11-3 and TRBJ2-1; 13 bases are a match to TRBD2. V dropped 0 bases and J dropped 7; count of bases not matched to a gene: 6. CDR3 length equals 17 residues. Germline-derived CDR1 and CDR2 are SGHNT and YENEEA. CDR3 protein: CASSLDWGLAGSNEQFF. CDR3 nucleotide sequence: TGTGCCAGCAGCTTAGATTGGGGACTAGCGGGGTCGAATGAGCAGTTCTTC.

The rearrangement links TRBV28 to TRBJ2-7, with 9 positions matching TRBD1. Losses at the gene ends were 7 bases for V and 2 bases for J; bases not matched to a gene: 9. The germline V gene encodes CDR1 MDHEN and CDR2 SYDVKM. This CDR3 comprises 15 residues. Written as DNA, the CDR3 is TGTGCCAGCACCCCTATACGGGACAGGGCCTACGAGCAGTACTTC. Protein sequence: CASTPIRDRAYEQYF.

This chain connects TRBV6-1 to TRBJ1-2; TRBD1 agrees at 7 bases. J gave up 0 bases and V 4 bases, and 8 bases lay outside the gene matches. CDR3 size: 16 residues. Germline CDR1 and CDR2: MNHNS and SASEGT. The CDR3 region has the DNA TGTGCCAGCAGTGGACGGACAGGAGAAGCTAACTATGGCTACACCTTC. It translates to CASSGRTGEANYGYTF.

This CDR3 reads CATSRDYSRDNQPQHF. The CDR3 nucleotides are TGTGCCACCAGCAGAGATTACTCCAGGGACAATCAGCCCCAGCATTTT. This chain joins TRBV15 and TRBJ1-5, with D perhaps matching TRBD1 (5 bases). CDR1 is LNHNV, CDR2 YYDKDF, per germline (reference sequence). Deletions cut 0 bases from V and 3 bases from J, with 12 bases between. The CDR3 runs to 16 residues.

The chain employs TRBV7-9 and TRBJ2-3; 8 bases line up with TRBD2. The trim removed 5 bases at V and 6 bases at J, leaving 7 bases unmatched. This CDR3 contains 14 residues. The germline V gene encodes CDR1 SEHNR and CDR2 FQNEAQ (reference sequence). The DNA for the CDR3 is TGTGCCAGCAGCCCCGGACTAGCTGTCGATACGCAGTATTTT. Its protein product is CASSPGLAVDTQYF.

The rearrangement links TRBV19 to TRBJ1-1, with D unclear. The CDR3 has 13 residues. Trimming took 6 bases from V and 1 from J, leaving 9 bases between them. Germline CDR1 reads LNHDA; CDR2 reads SQIVND (reference sequence). This CDR3 is CASREVGNTEAFF. In nucleotides, the CDR3 is TGTGCCAGTAGAGAGGTTGGGAACACTGAAGCTTTCTTT.

The chain combines TRBV5-1 with TRBJ2-5; 10 bases match TRBD1. This CDR3 region has 15 residues. V lost 2 bases to trimming and J lost 4 bases; unmatched junction nucleotides: 5. Germline values: CDR1 SGHRS, CDR2 YFSETQ. The DNA for the CDR3 is TGCGCCAGCAGCTTCTCCGGGACAGGGGTAGAGACCCAGTACTTC. As protein: CASSFSGTGVETQYF.

This clone was observed a handful of times. V usage is TRBV30 and J usage is TRBJ1-1; TRBD1 is a possible D gene (6 bases). This CDR3 region has 13 residues. Trimming left V 2 bases short and J 0 bases short, with 7 bases between. Germline CDR1 is GTSNPN and CDR2 is SVGIG (reference sequence). DNA for the CDR3: TGTGCCTGGAGTCAGGGGTTGAACACTGAAGCTTTCTTT. The encoded protein is CAWSQGLNTEAFF.

The rearrangement uses TRBV4-3 and TRBJ1-2, with 7 bases matching TRBD1. This CDR3 region has 14 residues. The V gene end was trimmed by 1 base and the J gene end by 8 bases; junction bases not matched to a gene: 7. Looked up from germline, CDR1 is LGHNA and CDR2 is YSLEER. This chain's CDR3 is CASSQGTGKWGYTF. The CDR3 region has the DNA TGCGCCAGCAGCCAAGGGACAGGCAAGTGGGGCTACACCTTC.

The rearrangement links TRBV30 to TRBJ2-5, with D hard to call. The CDR3 is made up of 14 amino acids. Trimming stripped 0 bases from V and 5 bases from J, with 13 bases between. In germline, CDR1 is GTSNPN, CDR2 SVGIG (reference sequence). The chain's CDR3 is CAWSVLPVRETQYF. For the CDR3, the DNA is TGTGCCTGGAGTGTACTGCCAGTGCGGGAGACCCAGTACTTC. The full variable domain, rest sourced from reference TRBV30 and TRBJ2-5, is SQTIHQWPATLVQPVGSPLSLECTVEGTSNPNLYWYRQAAGRGLQLLFYSVGIGQISSEVPQNLSASRPQDRQFILSSKKLLLSDSGFYLCAWSVLPVRETQYFGPGTRLLVL.

This sequence joins TRBV10-1 and TRBJ2-3; a weak D match, TRBD2 (6 bases). The CDR3 sequence is 15 residues long. In germline, CDR1 is WNHNN, CDR2 SYGVQD (reference sequence). Deletions cut 4 bases from V and 9 bases from J, with 20 bases between. This CDR3 reads CASSVSPGSAGTQYF. In DNA, the CDR3 is TGCGCCAGCAGTGTCTCTCCGGGTTCCGCGGGAACGCAGTATTTT.

This chain links TRBV10-3 with TRBJ1-2; 7 bases fit TRBD1. The CDR3 spans 13 residues. Germline V gene lookup returns CDR1 ENHRY and CDR2 SYGVKD. The V segment lost 7 bases and the J segment 4 bases; nucleotides outside the gene matches: 6. CDR3 sequence: CAINFDRAYGYTF. The CDR3 coding sequence is TGTGCCATCAATTTCGACAGGGCCTATGGCTACACCTTC.

This clone was seen a handful of times. The chain joins TRBV12-5 to TRBJ2-7; TRBD2 is a possible D gene (6 bases). This CDR3 has 12 residues. The germline V and J ends were trimmed by 6 bases and 7 bases, with 13 bases remaining between them. The germline gives CDR1 LGHNT, CDR2 FRNRAP. In DNA form, the CDR3 reads TGTGCTAGTGGAACGGGGGTAGGAGAGCAGTACTTC. Residues: CASGTGVGEQYF. Drawing the rest from reference TRBV12-5 and TRBJ2-7, the complete variable domain is DARVTQTPRHKVTEMGQEVTMRCQPILGHNTVFWYRQTMMQGLELLAYFRNRAPLDDSGMPKDRFSAEMPDATLATLKIQPSEPRDSAVYFCASGTGVGEQYFGPGTRLTVT.

J is TRBJ2-3 and V is TRBV6-5; D is unresolved. CDR1 is MNHEY and CDR2 is SVGAGI in the germline V gene. The V end was cut by 1 base, the J end by 2 bases, with 7 bases between. The CDR3 consists of 14 residues. The DNA of the CDR3 is TGTGCCAGCAGTTACTTGTTCAACACAGATACGCAGTATTTT. Its translation is CASSYLFNTDTQYF.

J is TRBJ1-2 and V is TRBV10-3; D is undetermined. Germline lookup yields CDR1 ENHRY and CDR2 SYGVKD. Trimming stripped 4 bases from V and 3 bases from J, with 12 bases between. This CDR3 has 14 amino acids. CDR3 residues: CAISAGGYDYGYTF. CDR3 bases: TGTGCCATCAGTGCAGGAGGGTACGACTATGGCTACACCTTC.

CDR3 in DNA: TGCGCCAGCAATACAGGGTTTAGCACAGATACGCAGTATTTT. It encodes CASNTGFSTDTQYF. The rearrangement links TRBV5-1 to TRBJ2-3, with a possible D match to TRBD1 (6 bases). V lost 6 bases to trimming and J lost 0 bases, with 11 bases between them. CDR1 is SGHRS, CDR2 YFSETQ, per germline. CDR3 length: 14 amino acids.

The count of this clone is one. The chain employs TRBV7-3 and TRBJ1-4; no clear D. CDR1 and CDR2 from the germline V gene are SGHTA and FQGTGA. This CDR3 is built from 15 residues. Trimming pared 0 bases from V and 1 base from J, leaving 6 bases between. CDR3 bases: TGTGCCAGCAGCTTAACAGGAGGAACTAATGAAAAACTGTTTTTT. This sequence encodes CASSLTGGTNEKLFF. The variable domain in full, with the rest retrieved from reference TRBV7-3 and TRBJ1-4, is GAGVSQTPSNKVTEKGKYVELRCDPISGHTALYWYRQSLGQGPEFLIYFQGTGAADDSGLPNDRFFAVRPEGSVSTLKIQRTERGDSAVYLCASSLTGGTNEKLFFGSGTQLSVL.

The J gene is TRBJ2-1, the V gene TRBV29-1, with TRBD1 identical over 9 bases. J was trimmed by 7 bases and V by 4 bases; bases with no gene match: 11. CDR1 and CDR2 from the germline V gene are SQVTM and ANQGSEA. CDR3 length: 15 amino acids. The CDR3 spells CSVVETGGFQNEQFF. CDR3 DNA: TGCAGCGTTGTGGAGACAGGGGGTTTTCAAAATGAGCAGTTCTTC.

The V call is TRBV4-2, the J call TRBJ2-3, with no clear D. Germline CDR1 reads LGHNA; CDR2 reads YNFKEQ. The CDR3 covers 13 residues. V was shortened by 1 base and J by 4 bases, with 6 bases between the two germline ends. Here the CDR3 reads CASSQASADTQYF. CDR3 nucleotide sequence: TGTGCCAGCAGCCAAGCAAGCGCAGATACGCAGTATTTT.

The chain joins TRBV4-1 to TRBJ1-2; TRBD1 is a possible D gene (5 bases). Trimming stripped 1 base from V and 5 bases from J, with 14 bases between. The germline gives CDR1 MGHRA, CDR2 YSYEKL. The CDR3 spans 15 residues. This CDR3 reads CASSQGPLRGYGYTF. The CDR3 DNA reads TGCGCCAGCAGCCAAGGTCCCCTTAGGGGATATGGCTACACCTTC.

The chain has TRBV7-9 and TRBJ2-7, with TRBD1 matching over 7 bases. The CDR3 contains 16 residues. The germline V gene encodes CDR1 SEHNR and CDR2 FQNEAQ (reference sequence). V trimming: 5 bases; J trimming: 4 bases; junction bases outside the gene matches: 14. CDR3 DNA sequence: TGTGCCAGCAGCCGATACCATGGACAGGTAGAGTACGAGCAGTACTTC. It encodes CASSRYHGQVEYEQYF.